The 4 T cell receptor beta chains reported below all come from one sample, sequenced in a study of cytomegalovirus exposure and HLA in healthy donors. Both 60 Vbeta primers and 13 Jbeta primers went into the PCR. TCRdb's table, derived via immunoSEQ multiplex PCR, lists solely in-frame clones and lacks some. The sample holds 85,000 to 130,000 clones, more than 65% seen once. The sequencing sample was made of PBMCs. These receptors originate from a woman in her fifties or sixties in good health and CMV-seropositive.

The chain carries TRBV29-1 and TRBJ2-1; the match to TRBD2 covers 8 bases. Germline V gene sequence: CDR1 SQVTM, CDR2 ANQGSEA. V dropped 7 bases and J dropped 0; count of bases not matched to a gene: 8. This CDR3 has 15 amino acids. CDR3 loop: CSARGGLGSYNEQFF. The CDR3 DNA is TGCAGCGCCCGGGGGGGGCTAGGCTCCTACAATGAGCAGTTCTTC.

This chain connects TRBV18 to TRBJ2-1, with a weak D call TRBD1 (5 bases). The V gene's germline CDR1 is KGHSH and CDR2 LQKENI. The CDR3 extends over 16 amino acids. The V end was cut by 2 bases, the J end by 3 bases, with 14 bases between. In DNA form, the CDR3 reads TGTGCCAGCTCACCATCCAGGGTGGAAGGCTACAATGAGCAGTTCTTC. It encodes CASSPSRVEGYNEQFF.

The chain uses TRBV4-3 and TRBJ2-4; 8 bases are a match to TRBD2. This CDR3 has 17 residues. The germline V gene has CDR1 LGHNA and CDR2 YSLEER. Trimming took 0 bases from V and 2 from J; bases not matched to a gene: 6. The CDR3 protein is CASSQDFPGGPKNIQYF. The CDR3 DNA follows: TGCGCCAGCAGCCAAGACTTCCCGGGGGGGCCCAAAAACATTCAGTACTTC.

The chain recombines TRBV5-1 with TRBJ2-7; D uncertain. The CDR3 is 13 residues long. Germline V gene data show CDR1 as SGHRS and CDR2 as YFSETQ. V was shortened by 0 bases and J by 6 bases, with 10 bases between the two germline ends. CDR3 region: CASSLGGLSEQYF. The CDR3 DNA reads TGCGCCAGCAGCTTGGGCGGCCTCTCCGAGCAGTACTTC. Full variable domain (outside the CDR3, taken from reference TRBV5-1 and TRBJ2-7): KAGVTQTPRYLIKTRGQQVTLSCSPISGHRSVSWYQQTPGQGLQFLFEYFSETQRNKGNFPGRFSGRQFSNSRSEMNVSTLELGDSALYLCASSLGGLSEQYFGPGTRLTVT.